Presented here are 7 T cell receptor beta chains from one specimen sequenced in a study of CD8 T cells in Susac syndrome. cDNA came from approximately 0.5 to 1 ug RNA primed by random hexamers. A single record per CDR3 protein comes from TCRdb applying MiXCR to the immunoSEQ multiplex PCR reads. The sample carries 150,000 to 200,000 distinct CDR3 sequences, around 94% recorded once. Sequenced material: CD4+ T cells from PBMCs. These receptors were collected from a human donor with multiple sclerosis.

J is TRBJ1-1 and V is TRBV20-1; 9 bases line up with TRBD1. V shed 6 bases, J shed 3 bases, and the junction held 5 bases outside the gene matches. This CDR3 has 13 amino acids. From germline, CDR1 is DFQATT and CDR2 SNEGSKA (reference sequence). In DNA form, the CDR3 reads TGCAGTGCAATCACAGGGGGCCACACTGAAGCTTTCTTT. Translating gives CSAITGGHTEAFF.

The rearrangement uses TRBV28 and TRBJ1-5; 8 bases fit TRBD1. This CDR3 contains 14 residues. Germline loops: CDR1 MDHEN, CDR2 SYDVKM. Losses at the gene ends were 6 bases for V and 8 bases for J; bases not matched to a gene: 9. Written as DNA, the CDR3 is TGTGCCAGCAGACCCCAGGGGGCCGTGGAGCCCCAGCATTTT. Protein product: CASRPQGAVEPQHF.

This clonotype was seen just once. The rearrangement joins TRBV9 to TRBJ1-1, with a weak D call TRBD1 (5 bases). The V and J ends lost 4 bases and 5 bases respectively, with 18 bases between them. The CDR3 is 15 amino acids. CDR1 is SGDLS, CDR2 YYNGEE, per germline. The CDR3 region has the DNA TGTGCCAGCAGCCCCCACGGGGCCGCGAAGACTGAAGCTTTCTTT. This translates into CASSPHGAAKTEAFF.

The chain links TRBV18 to TRBJ2-2; TRBD1 matches 10 bases. The junction had 12 bases not matched to a gene; V was cut back by 8 bases and J by 3 bases. The CDR3 length is 17 residues. The germline gives CDR1 KGHSH, CDR2 LQKENI. CDR3 bases: TGTGCCAGCACCGGACAGGGGGTCGTTTGGTACACCGGGGAGCTGTTTTTT. Its protein is CASTGQGVVWYTGELFF. Using reference TRBV18 and TRBJ2-2 for the parts outside the CDR3, the full variable domain is NAGVMQNPRHLVRRRGQEARLRCSPMKGHSHVYWYRQLPEEGLKFMVYLQKENIIDESGMPKERFSAEFPKEGPSILRIQQVVRGDSAAYFCASTGQGVVWYTGELFFGEGSRLTVL.

The chain couples TRBV7-9 to TRBJ2-2; D remains unclear. V lost 5 bases and J 6 bases, leaving 10 bases between the germline ends. The CDR3 loop spans 13 amino acids. Germline-derived CDR1 and CDR2 are SEHNR and FQNEAQ (reference sequence). The CDR3 DNA reads TGTGCCAGCAGCACAACGGTCGCCGGGGAGCTGTTTTTT. This codes for CASSTTVAGELFF.

J is TRBJ1-5 and V is TRBV12-3 or TRBV12-4; D is undetermined. The ends were cut back, 2 bases at V and 3 bases at J, with 11 bases in the middle. This CDR3 is 15 amino acids long. For the CDR3, the DNA is TGTGCCAGCAGTTTATCCGAAACACCCAATCAGCCCCAGCATTTT. This translates into CASSLSETPNQPQHF.

The CDR3 DNA follows: TGTGCCAGCAGCTTTACTAGCGGGAGGGGGTCCTACGAGCAGTACTTC. Protein product: CASSFTSGRGSYEQYF. This sequence joins TRBV7-6 and TRBJ2-7; TRBD2 agrees at 13 bases. Germline lookup yields CDR1 SGHVS and CDR2 FNYEAQ. The CDR3 runs 16 residues. V was clipped by 3 bases and J by 1 base; unmatched bases: 3.